These 12 T cell receptor beta chains were all obtained from the same sample, sequenced in a study of shared clonotypes between healthy human individuals. Profiling relied on immunoSEQ multiplex PCR, and the TCRdb table lists in-frame clones only, not all of them. This table has 2,100,000 or so clones, approximately 96% appearing once. Sequences were obtained from naive CD4+ T cells sorted from blood. Documented subset: CD45RA+ positively selected. Receptor source: a man between 18 and 29 years old in good health.

The chain employs TRBV19 and TRBJ1-1, with D unclear. Trimming pared 7 bases from V and 4 bases from J, leaving 16 bases between. CDR3 length: 14 amino acids. Germline loops: CDR1 LNHDA, CDR2 SQIVND (reference sequence). CDR3 sequence: CASNNPGVTTEAFF. The DNA for the CDR3 is TGTGCCAGTAATAACCCTGGTGTGACCACTGAAGCTTTCTTT.

This chain links TRBV7-9 with TRBJ2-5, with TRBD2 matching over 7 bases. Germline assignment: CDR1 SEHNR and CDR2 FQNEAQ (reference sequence). Unmatched junction bases numbered 11, after V lost 5 bases and J lost 5 bases. The CDR3 is 15 amino acids. CDR3 DNA sequence: TGTGCCAGCAGCCCTGACGCGACTAGCAGGGAGACCCAGTACTTC. It is translated as CASSPDATSRETQYF.

The chain couples TRBV12-5 to TRBJ1-5; 8 nucleotides line up with TRBD1. This CDR3 has 17 residues. Germline CDR1 is LGHNT and CDR2 is FRNRAP. V was pared by 6 bases and J by 0 bases, with 10 bases of the junction left unmatched. CDR3 sequence: CASGWTGTGYSNQPQHF. CDR3 DNA sequence: TGTGCTAGTGGCTGGACCGGGACAGGTTATAGCAATCAGCCCCAGCATTTT.

The chain employs TRBV7-2 and TRBJ1-2; TRBD1 agrees at 7 bases. Looked up from germline, CDR1 is SGHTA and CDR2 is FQGNSA. This CDR3 region has 17 residues. V was clipped by 1 base and J by 2 bases; unmatched bases: 10. The CDR3 loop reads CASSLGGTEGANYGYTF. The CDR3 DNA follows: TGTGCCAGCAGCTTAGGGGGGACAGAGGGGGCGAACTATGGCTACACCTTC.

The chain employs TRBV5-4 and TRBJ2-4; no clear D gene. V lost 4 bases to trimming and J lost 0 bases, with 11 bases between them. This CDR3 is 15 amino acids long. Germline CDR1 reads SGHNT; CDR2 reads YYREEE (reference sequence). The CDR3 sequence: CASSTDQLAKNIQYF. The CDR3 DNA is TGTGCCAGCAGCACGGACCAACTAGCCAAAAACATTCAGTACTTC. The variable domain in full, completed from reference TRBV5-4 and TRBJ2-4, reads ETGVTQSPTHLIKTRGQQVTLRCSSQSGHNTVSWYQQALGQGPQFIFQYYREEENGRGNFPPRFSGLQFPNYSSELNVNALELDDSALYLCASSTDQLAKNIQYFGAGTRLSVL.

The chain joins TRBV6-6 to TRBJ1-3; no firm D call. Trimming shortened V by 5 bases and J by 2 bases, and 10 bases separated the two germline ends. This CDR3 spans 14 amino acids. Germline loops: CDR1 MNHNY, CDR2 SVGAGI (reference sequence). CDR3 loop: CASSGWTAGNTIYF. DNA for the CDR3: TGTGCCAGCAGTGGATGGACTGCTGGAAACACCATATATTTT.

V and J are TRBV6-5 and TRBJ2-1; D is tentatively TRBD1 or TRBD2 (6 bases each). The CDR3 loop spans 13 amino acids. The germline gives CDR1 MNHEY, CDR2 SVGAGI. V lost 5 bases, J lost 5 bases, and 10 bases lay in between. CDR3 coding DNA: TGTGCCAGCAGTCGGGGGCCGAACAATGAGCAGTTCTTC. This gives the protein CASSRGPNNEQFF.

The rearrangement links TRBV28 to TRBJ1-2; no definite D call. This CDR3 contains 10 residues. CDR1 is MDHEN, CDR2 SYDVKM, per germline. Trimming took off 11 bases at V and 8 bases at J, with 12 bases between the two ends. The CDR3, as DNA: TGTGCCGCAGAGGGTCAAGGCTACACCTTC. This translates into CAAEGQGYTF.

This chain connects TRBV30 to TRBJ1-5, with D uncertain. Germline lookup yields CDR1 GTSNPN and CDR2 SVGIG (reference sequence). Trimming took off 1 base at V and 13 bases at J, with 5 bases between the two ends. The CDR3 covers 9 residues. The CDR3 loop reads CAWSGQQHF. CDR3 bases: TGTGCCTGGAGTGGCCAGCAGCATTTT.

Note on this clone: Other DNA sequences within the sample encode an identical CDR3. V is TRBV7-9 and J is TRBJ1-3, with D maybe TRBD1 (6 bases). V dropped 4 bases and J dropped 7 bases, with 8 bases sitting between them. This CDR3 has 12 amino acids. Germline-derived CDR1 and CDR2 are SEHNR and FQNEAQ (reference sequence). For the CDR3, the DNA is TGTGCCAGCAGCTCTCAGGGGAACACCATATATTTT. It codes for CASSSQGNTIYF. Filled out from reference TRBV7-9 and TRBJ1-3, the complete variable domain reads DTGVSQNPRHKITKRGQNVTFRCDPISEHNRLYWYRQTLGQGPEFLTYFQNEAQLEKSRLLSDRFSAERPKGSFSTLEIQRTEQGDSAMYLCASSSQGNTIYFGEGSWLTVV.

The gene calls are TRBV4-1 and TRBJ2-7; TRBD2 agrees at 9 bases. CDR1 is MGHRA, CDR2 YSYEKL, per germline. The CDR3 is made up of 16 amino acids. J gave up 1 base and V 1 base, and 5 bases lay outside the gene matches. The CDR3 DNA sequence: TGCGCCAGCAGCCAAGTGCGACTAGCGGATTCCTACGAGCAGTACTTC. It specifies CASSQVRLADSYEQYF.

About this clone itself: This specimen includes other DNA sequences encoding the same CDR3. The chain combines TRBV5-1 with TRBJ2-7, with 11 nucleotides matching TRBD2. Germline V gene lookup returns CDR1 SGHRS and CDR2 YFSETQ. The ends lost 0 bases at V and 3 bases at J; junction bases unmatched: 2. This CDR3 contains 15 residues. The CDR3 region is CASSLDTSGSYEQYF. The CDR3 bases are TGCGCCAGCAGCTTGGATACTAGCGGGAGCTACGAGCAGTACTTC.